The clone carrying this T cell receptor (beta chain) appeared a few times. Researchers prepared the TCRbeta library using unique molecular identifiers, the study reports. TCRdb re-analysed the PCR reads in MiXCR, keeping a single row per CDR3 protein. The sample lists some 490,000 distinct CDR3 sequences, 12% occurring once. This entry comes from a study of T-cell reconstitution after alpha-beta-depleted transplantation in children. In germline, CDR1 is MNHNS, CDR2 SASEGT. Trimming removed 6 bases at V and 5 bases at J, with 16 bases between. The CDR3 sequence is 14 residues long. V usage is TRBV6-1 and J usage is TRBJ1-1, with D possibly TRBD1 on 6 matching bases. This receptor was identified in a human donor who donated a stem cell graft to a child with combined immunodeficiency. The sample here was PBMCs from the stem cell graft donor, taken from the stem cell graft. This chain's CDR3 is CASSPAWGRTEAFF. DNA for the CDR3: TGTGCCAGCAGCCCCGCTTGGGGGCGGACTGAAGCTTTCTTT.